This entry concerns a single T cell receptor beta chain. Germline V gene data show CDR1 as MNHNS and CDR2 as SASEGT. V was cut by 4 bases and J by 3 bases, with 10 bases left in between. The CDR3 covers 13 residues. The data derive from a study of shared clonotypes between healthy human individuals. Sequencing was performed with immunoSEQ multiplex PCR; in TCRdb, only in-frame clones are kept and a portion is missing. The data hold a few hundred thousand clones, with around 79% observed a single time. The sequencing input was memory CD4+ T cells sorted from blood. Subset here: CD45RA-negative fraction. J is TRBJ2-7 and V is TRBV6-1; D uncertain. The TCR comes from a man under 40 in good health. CDR3 amino acids: CASSGGFHYEQYF. The CDR3 coding sequence is TGTGCCAGCAGTGGTGGGTTCCACTACGAGCAGTACTTC.